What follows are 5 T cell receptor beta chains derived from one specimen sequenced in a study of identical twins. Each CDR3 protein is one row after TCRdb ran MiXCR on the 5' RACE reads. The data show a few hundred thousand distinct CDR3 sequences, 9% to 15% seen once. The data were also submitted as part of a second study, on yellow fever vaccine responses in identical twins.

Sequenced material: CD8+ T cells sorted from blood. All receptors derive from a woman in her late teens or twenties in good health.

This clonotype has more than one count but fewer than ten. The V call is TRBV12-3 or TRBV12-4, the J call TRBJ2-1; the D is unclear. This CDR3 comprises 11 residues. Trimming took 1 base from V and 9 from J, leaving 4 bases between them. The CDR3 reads CASSLVSEQFF. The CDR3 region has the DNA TGTGCCAGCAGTTTAGTGAGTGAGCAGTTCTTC.

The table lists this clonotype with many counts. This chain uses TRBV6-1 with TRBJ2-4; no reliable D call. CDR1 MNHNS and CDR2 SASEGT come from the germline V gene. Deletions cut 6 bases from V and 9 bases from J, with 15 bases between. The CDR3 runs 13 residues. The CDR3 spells CASRSVPWGIQYF. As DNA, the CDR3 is TGTGCCAGCAGATCCGTGCCCTGGGGCATTCAGTACTTC.

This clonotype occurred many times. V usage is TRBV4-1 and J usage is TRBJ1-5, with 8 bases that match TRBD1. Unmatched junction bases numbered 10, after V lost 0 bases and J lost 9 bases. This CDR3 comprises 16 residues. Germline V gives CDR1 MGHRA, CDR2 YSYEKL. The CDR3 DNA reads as TGCGCCAGCAGCCAAGAAGGTGGGACAGGCCAATGGCCCCAGCATTTT. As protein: CASSQEGGTGQWPQHF.

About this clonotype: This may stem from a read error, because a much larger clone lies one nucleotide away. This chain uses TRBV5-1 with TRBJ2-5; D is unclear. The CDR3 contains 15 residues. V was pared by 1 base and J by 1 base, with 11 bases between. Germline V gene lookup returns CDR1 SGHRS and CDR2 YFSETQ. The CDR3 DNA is TGCGCCAGCAGCTTGAGAGACCTGCCCCAAGAGACCCAGTACTTC. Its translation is CASSLRDLPQETQYF.

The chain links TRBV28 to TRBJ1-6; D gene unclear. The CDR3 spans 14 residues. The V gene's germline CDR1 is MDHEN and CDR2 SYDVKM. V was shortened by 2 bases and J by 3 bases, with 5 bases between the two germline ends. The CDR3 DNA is TGTGCCAGCAGTTTAAGACACTATAATTCACCCCTCCACTTT. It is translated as CASSLRHYNSPLHF.